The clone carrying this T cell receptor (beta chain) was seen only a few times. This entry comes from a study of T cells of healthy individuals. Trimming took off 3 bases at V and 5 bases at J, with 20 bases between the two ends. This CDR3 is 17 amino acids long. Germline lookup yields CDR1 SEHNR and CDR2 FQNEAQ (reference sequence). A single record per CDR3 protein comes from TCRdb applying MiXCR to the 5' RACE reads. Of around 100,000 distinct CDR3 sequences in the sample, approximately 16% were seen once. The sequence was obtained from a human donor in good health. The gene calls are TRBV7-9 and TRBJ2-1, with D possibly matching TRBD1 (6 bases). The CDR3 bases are TGTGCCAGCAGCTTGGGTTTCGGCTCAGGGGCCGACAATGAGCAGTTCTTC. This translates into CASSLGFGSGADNEQFF.